The 21 T cell receptor beta chains listed next were all sequenced from one sample in a study of cytomegalovirus exposure and HLA in healthy donors. PCR involved 60 Vbeta and 13 Jbeta primers. The data were produced by immunoSEQ multiplex PCR, yet TCRdb's version contains in-frame clones alone and is incomplete. The table has about 200,000 clones, more than 75% seen once. Material for sequencing was PBMCs. The receptors come from a woman in her 50s in good health and CMV-seropositive.

The J gene is TRBJ1-1, the V gene TRBV5-1; 10 nucleotides align to TRBD1. The V and J ends lost 4 bases and 4 bases, in that order; junction bases with no gene match: 4. CDR1 is SGHRS and CDR2 is YFSETQ in the germline V gene. There are 14 residues in the CDR3. The DNA of the CDR3 is TGCGCCAGCAGCGCAGGACAGGGGGGCACTGAAGCTTTCTTT. This codes for CASSAGQGGTEAFF. Full variable domain (missing parts from reference TRBV5-1 and TRBJ1-1): KAGVTQTPRYLIKTRGQQVTLSCSPISGHRSVSWYQQTPGQGLQFLFEYFSETQRNKGNFPGRFSGRQFSNSRSEMNVSTLELGDSALYLCASSAGQGGTEAFFGQGTRLTVV.

The genes are TRBV6-6 and TRBJ2-1; TRBD2 matches at 14 bases. The length of the CDR3 is 16 residues. With 6 bases clipped from V and 4 bases from J, the junction kept 5 bases outside the gene matches. In germline, CDR1 is MNHNY, CDR2 SVGAGI (reference sequence). The CDR3, as DNA: TGTGCCAGCAGGGGACTAGCGGGAGTTTCGTACAATGAGCAGTTCTTC. Residues: CASRGLAGVSYNEQFF.

The chain recombines TRBV7-3 with TRBJ2-3, with a weak D call TRBD1 (6 bases). The CDR3 spans 13 residues. Trimming cost V 2 bases and J 3 bases, with 6 bases left between them. From germline, CDR1 is SGHTA and CDR2 FQGTGA. CDR3 loop: CASSLGQTDTQYF. DNA of the CDR3: TGTGCCAGCAGCTTAGGACAGACAGATACGCAGTATTTT.

This chain links TRBV19 with TRBJ1-5; 8 bases align to TRBD1. CDR3 length: 13 amino acids. The V gene end was trimmed by 11 bases and the J gene end by 5 bases; junction bases not matched to a gene: 8. Germline V gives CDR1 LNHDA, CDR2 SQIVND (reference sequence). The CDR3 sequence is CAAQDRVDQPQHF. The CDR3 DNA sequence: TGTGCCGCACAGGACAGGGTGGATCAGCCCCAGCATTTT.

The rearrangement links TRBV7-2 to TRBJ1-2, with 10 bases aligning to TRBD1. Germline V gene lookup returns CDR1 SGHTA and CDR2 FQGNSA. V shed 5 bases and J 5 bases; nucleotides not matched to a gene: 17. The CDR3 consists of 18 residues. CDR3 region: CASSTPPGTGDRGYGYTF. CDR3 DNA sequence: TGTGCCAGCAGCACCCCCCCCGGGACAGGGGACCGGGGATATGGCTACACCTTC.

This clone was recorded only once. This chain joins TRBV19 and TRBJ2-1, with 8 bases lining up with TRBD2. V was clipped by 2 bases and J by 7 bases; unmatched bases: 7. This CDR3 contains 15 residues. The germline V gene has CDR1 LNHDA and CDR2 SQIVND (reference sequence). The CDR3 sequence: CASSINRGGMNEQFF. In nucleotides, the CDR3 is TGTGCCAGTAGTATAAATCGGGGGGGCATGAATGAGCAGTTCTTC.

The chain employs TRBV5-6 and TRBJ2-4, with a possible D match to TRBD2 (5 bases). V gave up 1 base and J gave up 2 bases, with 13 bases separating them. The CDR3 totals 16 residues. Germline CDR1 is SGHDT and CDR2 is YYEEEE. The CDR3 coding sequence is TGTGCCAGCAGCTTGAGAGGACTCCGTCCCAAAAACATTCAGTACTTC. As protein: CASSLRGLRPKNIQYF. Full variable domain (rest looked up from reference TRBV5-6 and TRBJ2-4): DAGVTQSPTHLIKTRGQQVTLRCSPKSGHDTVSWYQQALGQGPQFIFQYYEEEERQRGNFPDRFSGHQFPNYSSELNVNALLLGDSALYLCASSLRGLRPKNIQYFGAGTRLSVL.

This chain links TRBV30 with TRBJ1-5; 8 bases agree with TRBD1. The CDR3 spans 17 residues. After removal of 0 bases from V and 0 bases from J, the junction contained 7 bases not matched to a gene. Germline V gene sequence: CDR1 GTSNPN, CDR2 SVGIG (reference sequence). Here the CDR3 DNA reads TGTGCCTGGAGTGTAGGGACAGGAGGGTCTAGCAATCAGCCCCAGCATTTT. This sequence encodes CAWSVGTGGSSNQPQHF.

The V and J genes are TRBV2 and TRBJ2-3; D is unresolved. Germline loops: CDR1 SNHLY, CDR2 FYNNEI. The V end was cut by 6 bases, the J end by 2 bases, with 3 bases between. The CDR3 has 11 amino acids. CDR3 residues: CASRLTDTQYF. The CDR3 nucleotides read TGTGCCAGCAGACTCACAGATACGCAGTATTTT.

This clone occurred once. The chain couples TRBV30 to TRBJ1-4; D not resolved. V lost 3 bases to trimming and J lost 8 bases, with 10 bases between them. The CDR3 sequence is 12 residues long. Looked up from germline, CDR1 is GTSNPN and CDR2 is SVGIG (reference sequence). The DNA for the CDR3 is TGTGCCTGGAGGCGGGAGGAGGAAAAACTGTTTTTT. Encoded protein: CAWRREEEKLFF.

The chain couples TRBV4-3 to TRBJ2-5; TRBD2 matches at 9 bases. The germline gives CDR1 LGHNA, CDR2 YSLEER. This CDR3 comprises 15 residues. J lost 6 bases, V lost 1 base, and 6 bases had no gene match. This CDR3 reads CASSQGPLAGQTQYF. As DNA, the CDR3 is TGCGCCAGCAGCCAAGGGCCTCTAGCGGGACAGACCCAGTACTTC.

Comments on this clone: At one boundary the junction diverges from the germline segment, which might be a read error. The V and J genes are TRBV6-4 and TRBJ2-7, with 9 bases matching TRBD1. This CDR3 spans 12 amino acids. Germline CDR1 and CDR2: MRHNA and SNTAGT. The DNA of the CDR3 is TGTGCCAGCAGGGACAGGGGAAACGAGCAGTGCTTC. Protein: CASRDRGNEQCF.

CDR3 bases: TGTGCCAGCAGTTTAGAGCGTGGCAGGGGGCGAGAAAAACTGTTTTTT. Its protein is CASSLERGRGREKLFF. The rearrangement links TRBV28 to TRBJ1-4, with TRBD1 matching over 8 bases. The CDR3 totals 16 residues. Trimming removed 2 bases from V and 8 bases from J; junction bases left unmatched: 10. From germline, CDR1 is MDHEN and CDR2 SYDVKM.

The V call is TRBV6-1, the J call TRBJ1-3; no reliable D call. The CDR3 runs 15 residues. V was pared by 4 bases and J by 0 bases, with 10 bases between. The germline CDR1 and CDR2 sequences are MNHNS and SASEGT. DNA of the CDR3: TGTGCCAGCAGTGCCCAGGTCAGCTCTGGAAACACCATATATTTT. The encoded protein is CASSAQVSSGNTIYF.

The chain is built from TRBV18 and TRBJ2-3; D unresolved. This CDR3 has 13 residues. Germline V gene sequence: CDR1 KGHSH, CDR2 LQKENI. The V end was cut by 5 bases, the J end by 0 bases, with 6 bases between. CDR3 in DNA: TGTGCCAGCTCATCTTCTAGCACAGATACGCAGTATTTT. Its protein is CASSSSSTDTQYF.

The chain recombines TRBV18 with TRBJ2-1; the match to TRBD2 covers 9 bases. CDR1 is KGHSH, CDR2 LQKENI, per germline. V shed 4 bases, J shed 4 bases, and the junction held 14 bases outside the gene matches. The CDR3 extends over 18 amino acids. CDR3 in amino acids: CASSRVLRGGLKYNEQFF. The CDR3 coding sequence is TGTGCCAGCTCACGAGTACTGCGGGGGGGCCTTAAGTACAATGAGCAGTTCTTC.

The chain has TRBV5-4 and TRBJ1-2, with no clear D. V was cut by 3 bases and J by 4 bases, with 10 bases left in between. Germline V CDR1 and CDR2: SGHNT, YYREEE (reference sequence). The CDR3 is made up of 13 amino acids. The CDR3 sequence: CASSSGLSYGYTF. CDR3 in DNA: TGTGCCAGCAGCTCAGGACTGAGCTATGGCTACACCTTC.

The rearrangement links TRBV28 to TRBJ1-4; no reliable D call. Trimming took off 7 bases at V and 6 bases at J, with 18 bases between the two ends. This CDR3 is built from 15 residues. The germline V gene encodes CDR1 MDHEN and CDR2 SYDVKM. The CDR3 here is CASKNARKTDEKLFF. The CDR3 DNA is TGTGCCAGCAAAAACGCTCGTAAAACAGATGAAAAACTGTTTTTT.

V usage is TRBV10-3 and J usage is TRBJ1-2; maybe TRBD1 (6 bases). The CDR3 has 15 residues. Per germline, CDR1 ENHRY and CDR2 SYGVKD. The V end was cut by 0 bases, the J end by 8 bases, with 16 bases between. The CDR3 bases are TGTGCCATCAGTGAGTCGACAGGTCTTACGAGGGGCTACACCTTC. This encodes CAISESTGLTRGYTF.

The chain employs TRBV6-5 and TRBJ1-2, with TRBD1 as a possible D gene (5 bases). This CDR3 is 14 amino acids long. Germline CDR1 is MNHEY and CDR2 is SVGAGI. V lost 7 bases to trimming and J lost 3 bases, with 15 bases between them. The CDR3 spells CASKSQGLDYGYTF. In nucleotides, the CDR3 is TGTGCCAGCAAGTCTCAGGGACTAGACTATGGCTACACCTTC.

The gene calls are TRBV7-2 and TRBJ1-4; D is perhaps TRBD1 (5 bases). The germline gives CDR1 SGHTA, CDR2 FQGNSA. This CDR3 comprises 15 residues. V was cut by 6 bases and J by 4 bases, with 15 bases left in between. This CDR3 reads CASSLTGPDNEKLFF. The CDR3 bases are TGTGCCAGCAGTCTTACAGGACCTGATAATGAAAAACTGTTTTTT.